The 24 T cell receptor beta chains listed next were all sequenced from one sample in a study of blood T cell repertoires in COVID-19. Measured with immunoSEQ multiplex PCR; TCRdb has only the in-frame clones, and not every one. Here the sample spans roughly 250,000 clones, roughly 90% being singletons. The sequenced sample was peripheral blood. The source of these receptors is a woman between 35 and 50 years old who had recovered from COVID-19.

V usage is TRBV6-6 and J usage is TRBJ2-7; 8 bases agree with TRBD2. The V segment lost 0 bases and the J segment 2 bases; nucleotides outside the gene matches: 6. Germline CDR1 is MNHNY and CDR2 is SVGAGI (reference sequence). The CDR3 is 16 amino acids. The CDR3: CASSYSTSGGAYEQYF. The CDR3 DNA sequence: TGTGCCAGCAGTTACTCCACTAGCGGTGGGGCCTACGAGCAGTACTTC.

In DNA, the CDR3 is TGTGCCAGCAGCTCCAGGATAACTGAATATAATTCACCCCTCCACTTT. It is translated as CASSSRITEYNSPLHF. V gene TRBV7-9 combines with J gene TRBJ1-6, with no clear D. V was cut by 4 bases and J by 4 bases, with 14 bases left in between. Germline lookup yields CDR1 SEHNR and CDR2 FQNEAQ (reference sequence). The CDR3 sequence is 16 residues long.

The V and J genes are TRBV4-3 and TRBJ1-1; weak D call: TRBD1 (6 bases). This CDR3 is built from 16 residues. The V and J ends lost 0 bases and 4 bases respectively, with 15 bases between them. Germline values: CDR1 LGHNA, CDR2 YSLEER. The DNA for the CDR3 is TGCGCCAGCAGCCAAGATCGAGGGGGAAAGGGCACTGAAGCTTTCTTT. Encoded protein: CASSQDRGGKGTEAFF.

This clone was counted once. The CDR3 spells CASSYPGTAYSPFF. The CDR3 coding sequence is TGTGCCAGCAGTTACCCCGGCACAGCTTATTCTCCGTTTTTT. The rearrangement joins TRBV6-5 to TRBJ1-4; D not certain. In germline, CDR1 is MNHEY, CDR2 SVGAGI. The length of the CDR3 is 14 residues. Trimming pared 2 bases from V and 16 bases from J, leaving 20 bases between.

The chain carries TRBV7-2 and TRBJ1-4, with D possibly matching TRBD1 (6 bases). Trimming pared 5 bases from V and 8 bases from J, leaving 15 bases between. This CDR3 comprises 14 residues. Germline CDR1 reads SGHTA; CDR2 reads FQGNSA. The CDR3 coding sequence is TGTGCCAGCAGCCATGAACAGGGATCCGAAAAACTGTTTTTT. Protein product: CASSHEQGSEKLFF.

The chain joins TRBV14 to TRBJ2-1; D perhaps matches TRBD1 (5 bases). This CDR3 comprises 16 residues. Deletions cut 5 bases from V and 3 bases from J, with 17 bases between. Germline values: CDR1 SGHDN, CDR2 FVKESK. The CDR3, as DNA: TGTGCCAGCAGCTTCCGGCCCGGCAGGGACTACAATGAGCAGTTCTTC. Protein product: CASSFRPGRDYNEQFF. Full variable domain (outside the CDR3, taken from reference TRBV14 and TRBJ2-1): EAGVTQFPSHSVIEKGQTVTLRCDPISGHDNLYWYRRVMGKEIKFLLHFVKESKQDESGMPNNRFLAERTGGTYSTLKVQPAELEDSGVYFCASSFRPGRDYNEQFFGPGTRLTVL.

This CDR3 is CASSIVPLRSNEQFF. In DNA, the CDR3 is TGTGCCAGTAGTATAGTCCCGCTGAGAAGCAATGAGCAGTTCTTC. The chain employs TRBV19 and TRBJ2-1, with unresolved D. The V and J ends lost 1 base and 6 bases respectively, with 13 bases between them. The CDR3 extends over 15 amino acids. CDR1 and CDR2 from the germline V gene are LNHDA and SQIVND (reference sequence). Filled out from reference TRBV19 and TRBJ2-1, the complete variable domain reads DGGITQSPKYLFRKEGQNVTLSCEQNLNHDAMYWYRQDPGQGLRLIYYSQIVNDFQKGDIAEGYSVSREKKESFPLTVTSAQKNPTAFYLCASSIVPLRSNEQFFGPGTRLTVL.

The CDR3 DNA follows: TGTGCCAGCAGCTTGGCACTAGCGAGCTCTGGGGCCAACGTCCTGACTTTC. It codes for CASSLALASSGANVLTF. J is TRBJ2-6 and V is TRBV5-4; 7 bases are a match to TRBD2. V was pared by 0 bases and J by 0 bases, with 3 bases of the junction left unmatched. The CDR3 covers 17 residues. The germline V gene has CDR1 SGHNT and CDR2 YYREEE (reference sequence). The whole variable domain, remainder taken from reference TRBV5-4 and TRBJ2-6, is ETGVTQSPTHLIKTRGQQVTLRCSSQSGHNTVSWYQQALGQGPQFIFQYYREEENGRGNFPPRFSGLQFPNYSSELNVNALELDDSALYLCASSLALASSGANVLTFGAGSRLTVL.

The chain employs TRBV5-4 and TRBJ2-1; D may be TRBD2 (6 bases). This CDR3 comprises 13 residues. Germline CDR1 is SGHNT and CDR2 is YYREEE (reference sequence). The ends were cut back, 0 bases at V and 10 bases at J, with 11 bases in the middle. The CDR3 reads CASSLGLRDEQFF. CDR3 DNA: TGTGCCAGCAGCTTGGGTTTGCGGGACGAGCAGTTCTTC.

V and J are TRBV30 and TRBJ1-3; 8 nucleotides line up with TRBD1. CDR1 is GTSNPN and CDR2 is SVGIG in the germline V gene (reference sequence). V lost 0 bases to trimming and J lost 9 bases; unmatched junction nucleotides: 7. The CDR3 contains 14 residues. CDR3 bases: TGTGCCTGGAGTGTACTTCAGGGGGCAACCACCATATATTTT. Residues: CAWSVLQGATTIYF.

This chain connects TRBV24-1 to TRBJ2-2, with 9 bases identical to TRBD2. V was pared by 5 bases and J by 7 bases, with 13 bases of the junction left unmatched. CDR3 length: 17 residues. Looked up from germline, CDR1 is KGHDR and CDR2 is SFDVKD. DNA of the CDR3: TGTGCCACCAGTGGGCTAGCGGGACCCGATAGGGGCGGGGAGCTGTTTTTT. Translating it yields CATSGLAGPDRGGELFF.

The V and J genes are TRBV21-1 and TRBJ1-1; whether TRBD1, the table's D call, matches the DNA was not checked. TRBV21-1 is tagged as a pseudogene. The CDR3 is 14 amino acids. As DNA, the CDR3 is TGTGCCAGCAGCAAAGTGGGCAGGAACACTGAAGCTTTCTTT. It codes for CASSKVGRNTEAFF.

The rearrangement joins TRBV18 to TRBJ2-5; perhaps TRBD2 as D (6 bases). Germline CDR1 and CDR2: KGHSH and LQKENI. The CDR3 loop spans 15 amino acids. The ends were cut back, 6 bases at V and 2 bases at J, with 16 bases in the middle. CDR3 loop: CASSPSGGMQETQYF. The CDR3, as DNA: TGTGCCAGCTCCCCCAGCGGCGGGATGCAAGAGACCCAGTACTTC.

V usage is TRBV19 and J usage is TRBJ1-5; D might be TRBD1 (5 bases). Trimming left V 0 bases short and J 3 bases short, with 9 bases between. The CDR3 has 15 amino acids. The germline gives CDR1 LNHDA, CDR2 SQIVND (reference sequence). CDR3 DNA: TGTGCCAGTAGTATAGACGGGGACTACAATCAGCCCCAGCATTTT. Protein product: CASSIDGDYNQPQHF.

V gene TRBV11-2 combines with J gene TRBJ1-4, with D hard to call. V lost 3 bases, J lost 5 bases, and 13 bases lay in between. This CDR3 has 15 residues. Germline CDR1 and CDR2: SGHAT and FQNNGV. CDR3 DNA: TGTGCCAGCAGCTTTGACGGGGTTAGGAATGAAAAACTGTTTTTT. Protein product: CASSFDGVRNEKLFF.

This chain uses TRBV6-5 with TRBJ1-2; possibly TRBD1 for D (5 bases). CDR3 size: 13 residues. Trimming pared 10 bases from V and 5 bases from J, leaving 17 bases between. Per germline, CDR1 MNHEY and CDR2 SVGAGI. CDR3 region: CATRGAVEYGYTF. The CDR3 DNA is TGTGCCACCCGTGGGGCCGTGGAATATGGCTACACCTTC.

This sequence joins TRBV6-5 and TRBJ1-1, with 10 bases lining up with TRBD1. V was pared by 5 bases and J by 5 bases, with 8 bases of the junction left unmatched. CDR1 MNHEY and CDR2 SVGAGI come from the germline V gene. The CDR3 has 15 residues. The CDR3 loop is CASSTDRGRTTEAFF. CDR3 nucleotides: TGTGCCAGCAGTACCGACAGGGGGCGAACAACTGAAGCTTTCTTT.

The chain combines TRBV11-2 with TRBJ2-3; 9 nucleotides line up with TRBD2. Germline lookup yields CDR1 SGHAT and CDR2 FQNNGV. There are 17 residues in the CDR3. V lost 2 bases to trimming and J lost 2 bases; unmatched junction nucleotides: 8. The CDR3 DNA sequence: TGTGCCAGCAGCTTACGGGGGCTAGCGGGGAACACAGATACGCAGTATTTT. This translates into CASSLRGLAGNTDTQYF.

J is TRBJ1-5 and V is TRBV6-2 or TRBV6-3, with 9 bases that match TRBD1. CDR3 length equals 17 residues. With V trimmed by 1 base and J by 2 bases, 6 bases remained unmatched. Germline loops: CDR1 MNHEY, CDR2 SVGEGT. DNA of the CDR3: TGTGCCAGCAGTTACTTAGGGACAGGGCAAGGCAATCAGCCCCAGCATTTT. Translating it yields CASSYLGTGQGNQPQHF.

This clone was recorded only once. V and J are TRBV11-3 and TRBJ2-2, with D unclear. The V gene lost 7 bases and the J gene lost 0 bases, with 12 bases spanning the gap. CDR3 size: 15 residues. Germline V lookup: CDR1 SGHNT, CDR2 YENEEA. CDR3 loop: CASTYIRANTGELFF. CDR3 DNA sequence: TGTGCCAGCACGTACATACGGGCGAACACCGGGGAGCTGTTTTTT.

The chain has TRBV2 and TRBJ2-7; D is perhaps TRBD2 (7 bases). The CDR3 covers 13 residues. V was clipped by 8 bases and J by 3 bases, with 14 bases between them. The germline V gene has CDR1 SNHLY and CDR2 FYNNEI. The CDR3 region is CASGGARGYEQYF. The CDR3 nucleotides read TGTGCCAGCGGGGGGGCCCGGGGCTACGAGCAGTACTTC.

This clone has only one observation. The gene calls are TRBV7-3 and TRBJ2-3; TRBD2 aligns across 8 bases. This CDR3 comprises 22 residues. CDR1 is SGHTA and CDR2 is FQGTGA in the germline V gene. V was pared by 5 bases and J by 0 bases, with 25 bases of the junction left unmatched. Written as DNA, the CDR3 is TGTGCCAGCAGCGCCGAGGGGAGGCGGGAGGTCCCCCCCCAAGGGAGCACAGATACGCAGTATTTT. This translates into CASSAEGRREVPPQGSTDTQYF.

The CDR3 region is CASSYSGLAGNIQYF. The CDR3 DNA follows: TGTGCCAGCAGTTACTCCGGACTAGCGGGTAACATTCAGTACTTC. The J gene is TRBJ2-4, the V gene TRBV6-6, with 11 positions matching TRBD2. Germline CDR1 reads MNHNY; CDR2 reads SVGAGI (reference sequence). This CDR3 region has 15 residues. V lost 0 bases, J lost 7 bases, and 2 bases stayed unmatched.

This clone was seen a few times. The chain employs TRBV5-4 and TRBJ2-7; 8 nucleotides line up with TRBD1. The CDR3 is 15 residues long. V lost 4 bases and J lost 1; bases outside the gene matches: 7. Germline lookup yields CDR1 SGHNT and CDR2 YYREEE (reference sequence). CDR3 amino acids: CASSPGQGGSYEQYF. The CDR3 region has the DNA TGTGCCAGCAGCCCCGGACAGGGCGGATCCTACGAGCAGTACTTC. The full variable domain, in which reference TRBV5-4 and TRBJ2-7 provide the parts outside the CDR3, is ETGVTQSPTHLIKTRGQQVTLRCSSQSGHNTVSWYQQALGQGPQFIFQYYREEENGRGNFPPRFSGLQFPNYSSELNVNALELDDSALYLCASSPGQGGSYEQYFGPGTRLTVT.